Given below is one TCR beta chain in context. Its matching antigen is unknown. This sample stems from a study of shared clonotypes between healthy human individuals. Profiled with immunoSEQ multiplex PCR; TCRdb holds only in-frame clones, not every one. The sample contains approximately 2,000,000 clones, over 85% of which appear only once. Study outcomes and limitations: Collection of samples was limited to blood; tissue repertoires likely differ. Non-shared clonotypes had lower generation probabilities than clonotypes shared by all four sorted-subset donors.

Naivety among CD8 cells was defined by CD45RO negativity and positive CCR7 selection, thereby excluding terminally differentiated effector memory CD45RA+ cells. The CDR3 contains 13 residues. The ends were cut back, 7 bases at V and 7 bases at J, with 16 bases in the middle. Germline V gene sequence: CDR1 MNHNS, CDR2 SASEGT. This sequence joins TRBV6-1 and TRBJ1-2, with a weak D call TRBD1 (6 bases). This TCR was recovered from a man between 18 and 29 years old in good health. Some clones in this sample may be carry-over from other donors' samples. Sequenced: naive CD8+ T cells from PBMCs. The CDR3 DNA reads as TGTGCCAGCAACGCCCCTCGACAGGCTGGCTACACCTTC. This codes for CASNAPRQAGYTF.